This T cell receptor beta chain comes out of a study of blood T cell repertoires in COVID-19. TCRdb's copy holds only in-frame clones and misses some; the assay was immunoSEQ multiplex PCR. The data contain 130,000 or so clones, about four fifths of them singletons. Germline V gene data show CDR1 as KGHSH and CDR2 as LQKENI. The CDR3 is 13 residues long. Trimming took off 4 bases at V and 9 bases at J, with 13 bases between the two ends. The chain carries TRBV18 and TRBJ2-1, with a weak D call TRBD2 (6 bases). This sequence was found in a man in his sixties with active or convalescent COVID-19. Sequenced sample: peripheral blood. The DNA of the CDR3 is TGTGCCAGCTCACGGGGCGGGGATGCTGAGCAGTTCTTC. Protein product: CASSRGGDAEQFF.